This TCR beta chain originates from a study of blood T cells in healthy people across ages. Overall study findings and caveats: The lack of PBMC sorting stopped any conclusive naive versus antigen-experienced comparison.

Caucasian, healthy and from Russia, the donors were aged between about 6 and 90. The CDR3 sequence is 14 residues long. CDR1 and CDR2 from the germline V gene are SGHVS and FQNEAQ. A sample-barcoded 5' primer and a J-beta primer mix were used in a second PCR of about 7 to 12 cycles. Every cDNA was tagged by a template-switch adaptor with 12 random nucleotides. TCRdb ran MiXCR on the 5' RACE reads and lists one entry per CDR3 protein. The table has approximately 800,000 distinct CDR3 sequences, about 62% seen once. On this clonotype: The antigen is undetermined.

The sample comprised blood. The J gene is TRBJ2-4, the V gene TRBV7-8, with 9 bases lining up with TRBD1. Gene TRBJ2-7 matches the end of the DNA better, so the J call may be wrong. This receptor was identified in a man aged 25-40 years in good health. Here the CDR3 DNA reads TGTGCCAGCAGCTCCAGGACAGGGGTTTACGAGCAGTACTTC. This codes for CASSSRTGVYEQYF.